The 27 T cell receptor beta chains given below trace back to one sample, sequenced in a study of blood T cell repertoires in COVID-19. TCRdb keeps only in-frame clones here, not all; method: immunoSEQ multiplex PCR. The repertoire holds approximately 220,000 clones, with about nine tenths as singletons. The sequenced material came from PBMCs or T cells enriched from blood (not recorded which). Receptors originate from a woman aged 25 to 39 with acute COVID-19.

The CDR3, as DNA: TGTGCCAGCAGCTTAGGGGGGGGTTTCACAGATACGCAGTATTTT. Residues: CASSLGGGFTDTQYF. The chain couples TRBV7-2 to TRBJ2-3, with 7 positions matching TRBD2. The CDR3 has 15 residues. Germline trimming cut 1 base from V and 2 bases from J; bases unmatched to any gene: 3. CDR1 is SGHTA and CDR2 is FQGNSA in the germline V gene.

A word on this clone: The same CDR3 can be traced to other DNA sequences in this sample. The chain is built from TRBV11-2 and TRBJ2-3; no definite D call. The CDR3 is 12 amino acids. Per germline, CDR1 SGHAT and CDR2 FQNNGV. Trimming left V 5 bases short and J 2 bases short, with 5 bases between. The CDR3 reads CASSLYTDTQYF. The CDR3, as DNA: TGTGCCAGCAGCCTCTACACAGATACGCAGTATTTT.

This clone was observed a few times. The chain has TRBV30 and TRBJ1-2, with 7 positions matching TRBD1. The V gene's germline CDR1 is GTSNPN and CDR2 SVGIG (reference sequence). The CDR3 is 11 residues long. The J segment lost 7 bases and the V segment lost 8 bases, leaving 7 bases of the junction unmatched. The CDR3 coding sequence is TGTGCCGGGAAACACAGGGGTGGCTACACCTTC. This sequence encodes CAGKHRGGYTF. Supplemented by reference TRBV30 and TRBJ1-2, the full variable domain reads SQTIHQWPATLVQPVGSPLSLECTVEGTSNPNLYWYRQAAGRGLQLLFYSVGIGQISSEVPQNLSASRPQDRQFILSSKKLLLSDSGFYLCAGKHRGGYTFGSGTRLTVV.

The chain uses TRBV10-3 and TRBJ2-3; weak D call: TRBD1 (6 bases). The CDR3 runs 15 residues. Trimming left V 0 bases short and J 4 bases short, with 11 bases between. Germline CDR1 reads ENHRY; CDR2 reads SYGVKD. This chain's CDR3 is CAISESVGAPDTQYF. CDR3 in DNA: TGTGCCATCAGTGAGTCGGTGGGGGCCCCAGATACGCAGTATTTT.

This chain joins TRBV10-3 and TRBJ2-3, with D unresolved. CDR1 is ENHRY, CDR2 SYGVKD, per germline. V gave up 2 bases and J gave up 3 bases, with 6 bases separating them. CDR3 length: 13 amino acids. The CDR3 nucleotides read TGTGCCATCAGTGAGCATCAGACAGATACGCAGTATTTT. It codes for CAISEHQTDTQYF.

V and J are TRBV19 and TRBJ1-2; 8 bases are a match to TRBD1. J lost 0 bases, V lost 8 bases, and 8 bases had no gene match. CDR1 and CDR2 (germline): LNHDA, SQIVND (reference sequence). The CDR3 is 15 amino acids. CDR3 loop: CASGDRGIPNYGYTF. The DNA of the CDR3 is TGTGCCAGTGGAGACAGGGGCATCCCTAACTATGGCTACACCTTC.

The J gene is TRBJ1-1, the V gene TRBV6-5, with 9 bases fitting TRBD1. The CDR3 is 14 amino acids. V gave up 7 bases and J gave up 3 bases; unmatched junction bases: 6. Per the germline V gene, CDR1 is MNHEY and CDR2 is SVGAGI. Here the CDR3 DNA reads TGTGCCAGCACCCCCCGGACAGGGGACACTGAAGCTTTCTTT. This gives the protein CASTPRTGDTEAFF.

The chain joins TRBV7-6 to TRBJ1-6; D gene ambiguous. The V and J ends lost 1 base and 6 bases respectively, with 7 bases between them. Germline V gene sequence: CDR1 SGHVS, CDR2 FNYEAQ. CDR3 length: 14 amino acids. CDR3 DNA sequence: TGTGCCAGCAGCTTAGAACACAGTAATTCACCCCTCCACTTT. Amino acids: CASSLEHSNSPLHF.

The gene calls are TRBV30 and TRBJ2-5; 15 bases agree with TRBD2. V lost 1 base, J lost 5 bases, and 8 bases stayed unmatched. Germline CDR1 reads GTSNPN; CDR2 reads SVGIG (reference sequence). The CDR3 runs 17 residues. The CDR3 DNA sequence: TGTGCCTGGAGTGCGTGGACTAGCGGGGGGGCCGGGGAGACCCAGTACTTC. This translates into CAWSAWTSGGAGETQYF.

This chain joins TRBV19 and TRBJ1-1, with TRBD1 as a possible D gene (6 bases). Trimming cost V 3 bases and J 4 bases, with 15 bases left between them. The CDR3 is 15 residues long. The germline CDR1 and CDR2 sequences are LNHDA and SQIVND (reference sequence). For the CDR3, the DNA is TGTGCCAGTAGTATCACAGGGTCTGGGGGCACTGAAGCTTTCTTT. Protein: CASSITGSGGTEAFF.

The rearrangement links TRBV5-6 to TRBJ2-7; 8 positions agree with TRBD1. The CDR3 sequence is 14 residues long. Germline loops: CDR1 SGHDT, CDR2 YYEEEE. Trimming took 4 bases from V and 4 from J; bases not matched to a gene: 7. The CDR3 is CASSGGQGAYEQYF. The CDR3 DNA is TGTGCCAGCAGCGGCGGACAGGGTGCTTACGAGCAGTACTTC.

The chain has TRBV25-1 and TRBJ1-1, with D hard to call. In germline, CDR1 is MGHDK, CDR2 SYGVNS. V lost 0 bases and J lost 7, with 12 bases in between. The CDR3 length is 14 residues. Here the CDR3 DNA reads TGTGCCAGCAGTGAATATTTCGGCGGCCTTGAAGCTTTCTTT. It codes for CASSEYFGGLEAFF.

The J gene is TRBJ2-5, the V gene TRBV7-2, with D possibly matching TRBD1 (5 bases). The V and J ends lost 1 base and 1 base respectively, with 10 bases between them. CDR1 is SGHTA, CDR2 FQGNSA, per germline. The CDR3 runs 15 residues. DNA of the CDR3: TGTGCCAGCAGCTTAGTTCGCGACAGCCAAGAGACCCAGTACTTC. This gives the protein CASSLVRDSQETQYF.

CDR3 in DNA: TGTGCCGTAAGGGAGTCAGGGGATCAGCCCCAGCATTTT. Translating it yields CAVRESGDQPQHF. The chain carries TRBV7-9 and TRBJ1-5; D possibly corresponds to TRBD1 (6 bases). Trimming took 11 bases from V and 5 from J, leaving 16 bases between them. The CDR3 covers 13 residues. The germline V gene encodes CDR1 SEHNR and CDR2 FQNEAQ (reference sequence).

The chain joins TRBV19 to TRBJ2-7; 7 bases line up with TRBD2. This CDR3 contains 12 residues. The germline gives CDR1 LNHDA, CDR2 SQIVND (reference sequence). V lost 3 bases and J lost 10; bases outside the gene matches: 6. DNA of the CDR3: TGTGCCAGTAGTATCCGGGGAGGGAAACAGTACTTC. Its translation: CASSIRGGKQYF.

CDR3 nucleotides: TGTGCCAGCAGCACCTCGACAGGGGTCTATGGCTACACCTTC. It specifies CASSTSTGVYGYTF. The rearrangement uses TRBV7-9 and TRBJ1-2, with 8 positions matching TRBD1. V gave up 5 bases and J gave up 4 bases; unmatched junction bases: 6. Germline CDR1 reads SEHNR; CDR2 reads FQNEAQ (reference sequence). The CDR3 runs 14 residues. Supplemented by reference TRBV7-9 and TRBJ1-2, the full variable domain reads DTGVSQNPRHKITKRGQNVTFRCDPISEHNRLYWYRQTLGQGPEFLTYFQNEAQLEKSRLLSDRFSAERPKGSFSTLEIQRTEQGDSAMYLCASSTSTGVYGYTFGSGTRLTVV.

There are a few counts of this clone. The chain joins TRBV18 to TRBJ2-7; D is perhaps TRBD1 (6 bases). V was shortened by 2 bases and J by 2 bases, with 10 bases between the two germline ends. CDR3 size: 14 residues. CDR1 and CDR2 (germline): KGHSH, LQKENI. The CDR3 region has the DNA TGTGCCAGCTCACCATCGGACAGTACCTACGAGCAGTACTTC. It encodes CASSPSDSTYEQYF.

The chain recombines TRBV29-1 with TRBJ2-5; TRBD2 aligns across 14 bases. Germline lookup yields CDR1 SQVTM and CDR2 ANQGSEA. The CDR3 runs to 16 residues. V was pared by 6 bases and J by 3 bases, with 9 bases of the junction left unmatched. CDR3: CSVQKGTSGGKETQYF. DNA for the CDR3: TGCAGCGTGCAAAAAGGGACTAGCGGGGGTAAAGAGACCCAGTACTTC.

Only a few counts were recorded for this clone. The V gene is TRBV3-1 (or the pseudogene TRBV3-2), the J gene TRBJ1-2; no clear D. The CDR3 extends over 13 amino acids. Germline assignment: CDR1 LGHDT and CDR2 YNNKEL (reference sequence). V dropped 0 bases and J dropped 8 bases, with 10 bases sitting between them. The CDR3 DNA sequence: TGTGCCAGCAGCCAAGAGTCGGGGATGGGCTACACCTTC. Protein: CASSQESGMGYTF.

In its sample, this clone was seen a few times. V gene TRBV19 combines with J gene TRBJ1-5; 10 bases agree with TRBD1. With V trimmed by 3 bases and J by 6 bases, 5 bases remained unmatched. The germline V gene encodes CDR1 LNHDA and CDR2 SQIVND (reference sequence). The CDR3 consists of 15 residues. CDR3 loop: CASSIETGGSQPQHF. The CDR3 DNA follows: TGTGCCAGTAGTATCGAGACAGGGGGCTCTCAGCCCCAGCATTTT.

The chain joins TRBV12-3 or TRBV12-4 to TRBJ1-2; D possibly corresponds to TRBD1 (5 bases). The CDR3 covers 13 residues. Trimming stripped 6 bases from V and 4 bases from J, with 12 bases between. In DNA form, the CDR3 reads TGTGCCAGCAGCCCTGGCAGGGCCTATGGCTACACCTTC. Its translation is CASSPGRAYGYTF.

The rearrangement joins TRBV5-4 to TRBJ1-2; TRBD1 might be the D (6 bases). Germline CDR1 and CDR2: SGHNT and YYREEE (reference sequence). V lost 4 bases to trimming and J lost 7 bases, with 14 bases between them. The CDR3 runs 13 residues. For the CDR3, the DNA is TGTGCCAGCAGCACTCCAGTGGGGGCTGGCTACACCTTC. Translating it yields CASSTPVGAGYTF.

The chain employs TRBV6-5 and TRBJ2-3, with 11 bases identical to TRBD2. CDR3 length: 16 amino acids. After removal of 0 bases from V and 6 bases from J, the junction contained 5 bases not matched to a gene. CDR1 is MNHEY and CDR2 is SVGAGI in the germline V gene. CDR3 region: CASSYSPSGGRDTQYF. CDR3 bases: TGTGCCAGCAGTTACTCCCCTAGCGGGGGGCGGGATACGCAGTATTTT.

The J gene is TRBJ1-1, the V gene TRBV10-3, with a tentative D call TRBD1 (6 bases). The germline V gene encodes CDR1 ENHRY and CDR2 SYGVKD. The CDR3 runs to 14 residues. V shed 3 bases and J shed 5 bases, with 13 bases lying between them. The chain's CDR3 is CAISETQGRTEAFF. CDR3 coding DNA: TGTGCCATCAGTGAAACACAGGGCCGGACTGAAGCTTTCTTT.

The chain joins TRBV19 to TRBJ1-5; 9 nucleotides align to TRBD1. V lost 6 bases, J lost 5 bases, and 5 bases stayed unmatched. There are 14 residues in the CDR3. In germline, CDR1 is LNHDA, CDR2 SQIVND (reference sequence). For the CDR3, the DNA is TGTGCCAGTAGACGGACAGGGGATTATCAGCCCCAGCATTTT. It is translated as CASRRTGDYQPQHF.

This clone was found once. V gene TRBV6-5 combines with J gene TRBJ1-2; a possible D gene is TRBD1 (5 bases). There are 15 residues in the CDR3. Germline V gives CDR1 MNHEY, CDR2 SVGAGI. Trimming left V 0 bases short and J 3 bases short, with 11 bases between. The CDR3 loop is CASSYSFRVDYGYTF. The DNA of the CDR3 is TGTGCCAGCAGTTACTCGTTCAGGGTGGACTATGGCTACACCTTC.

The genes are TRBV7-9 and TRBJ1-2, with D hard to call. Germline V lookup: CDR1 SEHNR, CDR2 FQNEAQ (reference sequence). Trimming took off 6 bases at V and 10 bases at J, with 15 bases between the two ends. This CDR3 has 12 residues. As DNA, the CDR3 is TGTGCCAGCAGTAGCGACGACATATACTACACCTTC. Its protein is CASSSDDIYYTF.